This T cell receptor (beta chain) was captured by sequencing in a study of CD8 T cells in Susac syndrome. The wider study: Susac syndrome patients were untreated, on corticosteroids with some adding intravenous immunoglobulin, or on intravenous immunoglobulin only. Study-level findings and limits: The CD4+ T cell repertoires of Susac syndrome were found to show no clonal expansion.

For this clonotype: Its antigen is not identified.

The patients with Susac syndrome satisfied recently defined diagnostic criteria for either definite or probable disease. Negative isolation yielded CD4+ and CD8+ T cells, and FACS enriched TEMRA cells. Random hexamers served to reverse transcribe about 0.5 to 1 ug RNA. A single record per CDR3 protein comes from TCRdb applying MiXCR to the immunoSEQ multiplex PCR reads. This table has about 120,000 distinct CDR3 sequences, over 95% appearing once. The CDR3 is 13 residues long. V dropped 2 bases and J dropped 3 bases, with 9 bases sitting between them. CDR1 and CDR2 (germline): SQVTM, ANQGSEA. The sequenced material came from CD4+ T cells from PBMCs. V is TRBV29-1 and J is TRBJ2-3; D gene uncertain. This TCR came from a human donor with Susac syndrome. The CDR3 bases are TGCAGCGTTGAATGGTCCGGGACAGATACGCAGTATTTT. It is translated as CSVEWSGTDTQYF.